This entry features one T cell receptor (beta chain) sequence. No antigen is known for it. The source of the sample is a study of cytomegalovirus exposure and HLA in healthy donors. PCR employed 60 Vbeta and 13 Jbeta primers. TCRdb keeps only in-frame clones here, not all; method: immunoSEQ multiplex PCR. This table has approximately 180,000 clones, 84% appearing once. Study results and limitations: Most CMV-associated TCR beta chains were later found to appear HLA-restricted. For most TCR beta V segments, an earlier analysis put the productive rate at about 87% or about 30% of the time. Available immune exposure information was restricted to CMV serostatus only.

From germline, CDR1 is SGHDT and CDR2 YYEEEE. Trimming removed 5 bases from V and 10 bases from J; junction bases left unmatched: 5. This CDR3 has 13 amino acids. Sequencing was performed on PBMCs. The sequence came from a man aged 18 to 35 in good health and CMV-seronegative. The chain recombines TRBV5-6 with TRBJ1-4, with 10 bases matching TRBD1. CDR3 nucleotide sequence: TGTGCCAGCAGAAGGGACAGGGGCGGAAAACTGTTTTTT. Its translation: CASRRDRGGKLFF.